This paragraph covers one T cell receptor (beta chain) sequence. Repertoires were generated with immunoSEQ multiplex PCR, while TCRdb's copy carries only in-frame clones and drops some. The data show fewer than 65,000 clones, around 87% seen once. Patients with autoimmune history or systemic immunosuppression were excluded. The data stem from a study of OX40 agonist ivuxolimab in advanced cancers. The receptor was isolated from an adult with an advanced solid tumor such as melanoma, head and neck, liver or kidney cancer. This specimen consisted of CD4+ or CD8+ T cells sorted from blood, obtained in a trial of the OX40 agonist ivuxolimab.

CDR3 bases: TGTGCCAGCAGGGACGAGTCTGGGGCCAACGTCCTGACTTTC. Translation: CASRDESGANVLTF. The chain has TRBV9 and TRBJ2-6; D unresolved. The ends were cut back, 5 bases at V and 1 base at J, with 7 bases in the middle. This CDR3 has 14 residues. CDR1 and CDR2 (germline): SGDLS, YYNGEE. Variable domain in full (rest from reference TRBV9 and TRBJ2-6): DSGVTQTPKHLITATGQRVTLRCSPRSGDLSVYWYQQSLDQGLQFLIQYYNGEERAKGNILERFSAQQFPDLHSELNLSSLELGDSALYFCASRDESGANVLTFGAGSRLTVL.